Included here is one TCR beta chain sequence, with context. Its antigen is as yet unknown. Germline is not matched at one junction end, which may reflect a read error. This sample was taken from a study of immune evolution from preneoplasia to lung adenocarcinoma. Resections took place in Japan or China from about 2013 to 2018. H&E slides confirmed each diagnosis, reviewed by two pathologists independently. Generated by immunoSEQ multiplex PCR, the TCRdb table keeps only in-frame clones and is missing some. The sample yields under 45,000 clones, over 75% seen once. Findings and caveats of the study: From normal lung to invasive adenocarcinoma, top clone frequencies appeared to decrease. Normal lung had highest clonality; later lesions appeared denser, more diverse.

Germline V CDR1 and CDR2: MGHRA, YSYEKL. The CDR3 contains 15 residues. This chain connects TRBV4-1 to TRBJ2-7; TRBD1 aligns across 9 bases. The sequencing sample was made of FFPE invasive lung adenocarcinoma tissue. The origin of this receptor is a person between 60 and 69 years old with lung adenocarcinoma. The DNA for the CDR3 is TGCGCCAGCAGCCAAGTGGGACAGGGTGGCTACAAGCAGTACTTC. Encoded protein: CASSQVGQGGYKQYF.